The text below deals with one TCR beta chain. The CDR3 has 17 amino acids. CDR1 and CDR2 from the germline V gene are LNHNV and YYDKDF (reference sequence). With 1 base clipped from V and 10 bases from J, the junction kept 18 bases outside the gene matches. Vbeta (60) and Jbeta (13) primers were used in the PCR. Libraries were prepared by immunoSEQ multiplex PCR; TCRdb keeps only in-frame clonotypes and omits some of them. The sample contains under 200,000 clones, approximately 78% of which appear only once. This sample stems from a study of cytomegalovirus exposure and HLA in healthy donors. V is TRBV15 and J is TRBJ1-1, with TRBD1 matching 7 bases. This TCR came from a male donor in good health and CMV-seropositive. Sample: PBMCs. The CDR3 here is CATSRGGTGAPVRTAFF. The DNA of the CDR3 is TGTGCCACCAGCAGAGGGGGAACAGGGGCGCCCGTTAGGACAGCTTTCTTT.